The 30 T cell receptor beta chains presented below share a single source sample, sequenced in a study of blood T cell repertoires in COVID-19. Some clones are missing from TCRdb's copy, which holds only in-frame ones; the method was immunoSEQ multiplex PCR. Of about 120,000 clones in the sample, 82% are singletons; the top ten hold 3.5% to 5.5%. The sample consisted of peripheral blood. The receptors here all came from a woman in her seventies with acute or convalescent COVID-19.

The chain has TRBV9 and TRBJ2-5, with 12 bases lining up with TRBD2. This CDR3 is 16 amino acids long. The junction had 1 base not matched to a gene; V was cut back by 0 bases and J by 1 base. CDR1 is SGDLS and CDR2 is YYNGEE in the germline V gene. CDR3 sequence reads: CASSVGLAGVQETQYF. The DNA for the CDR3 is TGTGCCAGCAGCGTAGGACTAGCGGGGGTCCAAGAGACCCAGTACTTC.

The CDR3 bases are TGTGCCAGCAGCTCCTCAGGGGCCTTGGGGGAGACCCAGTACTTC. Its protein product is CASSSSGALGETQYF. This chain joins TRBV11-3 and TRBJ2-5; tentative D call: TRBD1 (6 bases). The CDR3 has 15 amino acids. Germline V gene data show CDR1 as SGHNT and CDR2 as YENEEA. V lost 4 bases, J lost 5 bases, and 17 bases lay in between.

The chain couples TRBV6-5 to TRBJ1-2; no definite D call. Germline V CDR1 and CDR2: MNHEY, SVGAGI. The CDR3 length is 13 residues. Between the trimmed V and J ends, which lost 6 bases and 0 bases, there was a span of 8 bases. CDR3 sequence reads: CASSMTSNYGYTF. The CDR3 nucleotides are TGTGCCAGCAGCATGACTTCTAACTATGGCTACACCTTC.

This chain connects TRBV6-2 or TRBV6-3 to TRBJ1-1; D remains ambiguous. Germline values: CDR1 MNHEY, CDR2 SVGEGT. V was clipped by 2 bases and J by 5 bases, with 21 bases between them. This CDR3 is built from 17 residues. CDR3 in amino acids: CASSYGKGTLRGTEAFF. Written as DNA, the CDR3 is TGTGCCAGCAGTTACGGCAAGGGAACCCTTCGAGGGACTGAAGCTTTCTTT.

The rearrangement joins TRBV7-9 to TRBJ1-1; a possible D gene is TRBD1 (5 bases). The germline V gene encodes CDR1 SEHNR and CDR2 FQNEAQ (reference sequence). The CDR3 has 14 amino acids. Deletions cut 5 bases from V and 4 bases from J, with 14 bases between. For the CDR3, the DNA is TGTGCCAGCAGCCTTTCTCAGGGTGGCACTGAAGCTTTCTTT. Protein sequence: CASSLSQGGTEAFF.

This CDR3 reads CASSFRTQSGGYTF. CDR3 DNA: TGTGCCAGCAGTTTTAGGACGCAGAGCGGGGGCTACACCTTC. The chain joins TRBV6-2 or TRBV6-3 to TRBJ1-2, with D hard to call. Germline V gene data show CDR1 as MNHEY and CDR2 as SVGEGT. V was pared by 4 bases and J by 8 bases, with 17 bases between. The CDR3 covers 14 residues.

The V and J genes are TRBV7-6 and TRBJ1-3, with D hard to call. This CDR3 contains 15 residues. Trimming shortened V by 5 bases and J by 0 bases, and 11 bases separated the two germline ends. The V gene's germline CDR1 is SGHVS and CDR2 FNYEAQ. The CDR3 DNA follows: TGTGCCAGCAGCGCCGAGCTCCTCTCTGGAAACACCATATATTTT. Translating gives CASSAELLSGNTIYF.

The chain couples TRBV10-3 to TRBJ2-1, with TRBD1 matching over 8 bases. V shed 7 bases, J shed 7 bases, and the junction held 6 bases outside the gene matches. The length of the CDR3 is 13 residues. Germline CDR1 reads ENHRY; CDR2 reads SYGVKD. As DNA, the CDR3 is TGTGCCATCAATCGACAGGGGAGTAATGAGCAGTTCTTC. It codes for CAINRQGSNEQFF.

This sequence joins TRBV21-1 and TRBJ2-1; TRBD1, as called in the table, went unchecked against the DNA. TRBV21-1 is reported as a pseudogene. CDR3 length equals 14 residues. CDR3 amino acids: CASSKDRGHREQFF. The CDR3 DNA reads as TGTGCCAGCAGCAAGGACAGGGGTCATCGCGAGCAGTTCTTC.

V usage is TRBV15 and J usage is TRBJ2-3; the D gene is possibly TRBD1 (5 bases). The CDR3 has 17 amino acids. Germline CDR1 LNHNV, CDR2 YYDKDF (reference sequence). Trimming shortened V by 0 bases and J by 0 bases, and 13 bases separated the two germline ends. The CDR3 loop is CATSREQGSSSTDTQYF. CDR3 bases: TGTGCCACCAGCAGAGAGCAGGGTAGTTCTAGCACAGATACGCAGTATTTT.

This rearrangement joins TRBV29-1 to TRBJ2-3, with 11 positions matching TRBD2. Trimming at V came to 1 base and at J to 3 bases, leaving 6 bases not matched to a gene. The CDR3 has 16 residues. Germline assignment: CDR1 SQVTM and CDR2 ANQGSEA. CDR3 region: CSVEGWPSGGTDTQYF. CDR3 DNA sequence: TGCAGCGTTGAAGGTTGGCCTAGCGGGGGGACAGATACGCAGTATTTT.

CDR3 nucleotides: TGTGCTAGTGCCCGGGACAGGGGCCCAGATACGCAGTATTTT. Translating gives CASARDRGPDTQYF. The chain is built from TRBV12-5 and TRBJ2-3, with TRBD1 matching over 10 bases. V shed 7 bases and J 4 bases; nucleotides not matched to a gene: 5. There are 14 residues in the CDR3. The germline gives CDR1 LGHNT, CDR2 FRNRAP.

This clone was seen more than once but under ten times. The V gene is TRBV10-2, the J gene TRBJ2-3; TRBD1 matches 9 bases. Germline V gene lookup returns CDR1 WSHSY and CDR2 SAAADI. With 6 bases clipped from V and 3 bases from J, the junction kept 7 bases outside the gene matches. This CDR3 is 15 amino acids long. CDR3 sequence: CASRDRGQGTDTQYF. CDR3 DNA sequence: TGCGCCAGCAGGGATAGGGGACAGGGAACAGATACGCAGTATTTT.

The chain joins TRBV27 to TRBJ1-2; 7 bases fit TRBD1. Trimming at V came to 0 bases and at J to 4 bases, leaving 11 bases not matched to a gene. Per germline, CDR1 MNHEY and CDR2 SMNVEV (reference sequence). The CDR3 runs 17 residues. This chain's CDR3 is CASSLSIGDSYSYGYTF. The CDR3 bases are TGTGCCAGCAGTTTATCTATCGGGGACAGCTACTCCTATGGCTACACCTTC.

This chain uses TRBV30 with TRBJ1-2; D gene unclear. The V gene's germline CDR1 is GTSNPN and CDR2 SVGIG (reference sequence). This CDR3 comprises 12 residues. The V end was cut by 2 bases, the J end by 5 bases, with 9 bases between. The DNA of the CDR3 is TGTGCCTGGAGTCTAGACCGGTATGGCTACACCTTC. This codes for CAWSLDRYGYTF.

This chain connects TRBV14 to TRBJ1-1; the D gene is possibly TRBD1 (6 bases). The germline V and J ends were trimmed by 2 bases and 2 bases, with 15 bases remaining between them. Germline CDR1 SGHDN, CDR2 FVKESK. This CDR3 is built from 16 residues. The CDR3 here is CASSQSYRDPNTEAFF. DNA for the CDR3: TGTGCCAGCAGCCAATCTTACAGGGACCCTAACACTGAAGCTTTCTTT.

This clone was observed a single time. The J gene is TRBJ2-3, the V gene TRBV12-3 or TRBV12-4, with a tentative D call TRBD2 (5 bases). V was trimmed by 5 bases and J by 8 bases, leaving 11 bases between them. The CDR3 has 12 residues. CDR3 residues: CASSRGRATQYF. In DNA, the CDR3 is TGTGCCAGCAGTCGGGGTCGGGCTACGCAGTATTTT.

The rearrangement links TRBV7-6 to TRBJ2-3; 11 nucleotides agree with TRBD2. Trimming at V came to 5 bases and at J to 2 bases, leaving 9 bases not matched to a gene. Germline V gives CDR1 SGHVS, CDR2 FNYEAQ. This CDR3 comprises 17 residues. The CDR3 is CASSPDRTSGYTDTQYF. The CDR3 DNA sequence: TGTGCCAGCAGCCCGGACCGGACTAGCGGGTACACAGATACGCAGTATTTT.

The chain joins TRBV5-5 to TRBJ2-4, with D possibly TRBD1 on 5 matching bases. CDR3 length: 19 residues. V lost 2 bases, J lost 0 bases, and 21 bases lay in between. In germline, CDR1 is SGHKS, CDR2 YYEKEE (reference sequence). CDR3 sequence reads: CASSLNNPYQQVAKNIQYF. As DNA, the CDR3 is TGTGCCAGCAGCTTAAACAACCCCTATCAACAGGTAGCCAAAAACATTCAGTACTTC.

This clone has just a few counts. The chain recombines TRBV5-4 with TRBJ1-1; TRBD1 matches at 9 bases. J was trimmed by 5 bases and V by 4 bases; bases with no gene match: 6. CDR3 size: 14 residues. The germline V gene has CDR1 SGHNT and CDR2 YYREEE (reference sequence). CDR3 amino acids: CASSRQGGVTEAFF. The CDR3 DNA reads as TGTGCCAGCAGCCGACAGGGGGGAGTGACTGAAGCTTTCTTT.

This rearrangement joins TRBV4-1 to TRBJ1-5, with 8 bases fitting TRBD1. The CDR3 loop spans 19 amino acids. Trimming cost V 1 base and J 0 bases; bases outside gene matches: 11. The V gene's germline CDR1 is MGHRA and CDR2 YSYEKL. The CDR3 DNA follows: TGCGCCAGCAGCCAAGGGGCAGGGGGCTCCCCTTATAGCAATCAGCCCCAGCATTTT. Its translation: CASSQGAGGSPYSNQPQHF.

The rearrangement links TRBV5-1 to TRBJ2-3; tentatively, D is TRBD2 (6 bases). This CDR3 has 14 amino acids. Germline V gene data show CDR1 as SGHRS and CDR2 as YFSETQ. The ends were cut back, 4 bases at V and 2 bases at J, with 11 bases in the middle. CDR3 region: CASSGGLITDTQYF. The CDR3 coding sequence is TGCGCCAGCAGCGGGGGACTTATCACAGATACGCAGTATTTT. Combining the CDR3 with reference TRBV5-1 and TRBJ2-3 gives the whole variable domain KAGVTQTPRYLIKTRGQQVTLSCSPISGHRSVSWYQQTPGQGLQFLFEYFSETQRNKGNFPGRFSGRQFSNSRSEMNVSTLELGDSALYLCASSGGLITDTQYFGPGTRLTVL.

The chain joins TRBV5-6 to TRBJ1-5, with 7 bases fitting TRBD1. Germline CDR1 and CDR2: SGHDT and YYEEEE. Trimming removed 2 bases from V and 6 bases from J; junction bases left unmatched: 8. The CDR3 is 15 residues long. The CDR3 DNA is TGTGCCAGCAGCTTCGGAGGGGGCTTGAGTCAGCCCCAGCATTTT. It translates to CASSFGGGLSQPQHF.

The chain is built from TRBV19 and TRBJ1-5; 9 bases are shared with TRBD1. The V and J ends lost 4 bases and 0 bases, in that order; junction bases with no gene match: 4. Looked up from germline, CDR1 is LNHDA and CDR2 is SQIVND (reference sequence). This CDR3 has 16 amino acids. The CDR3 here is CASSTGTGSSNQPQHF. As DNA, the CDR3 is TGTGCCAGTAGTACCGGGACAGGGAGTAGCAATCAGCCCCAGCATTTT.

The V gene is TRBV5-4, the J gene TRBJ2-7; 7 bases map to TRBD1. The ends lost 3 bases at V and 4 bases at J; junction bases unmatched: 4. Germline-derived CDR1 and CDR2 are SGHNT and YYREEE (reference sequence). This CDR3 is 13 amino acids long. The CDR3: CASSSDRRYEQYV. The CDR3 DNA sequence: TGTGCCAGCAGCTCGGACAGGAGGTACGAGCAGTACGTC.

This clone was seen a single time. V and J are TRBV29-1 and TRBJ1-2, with 8 positions matching TRBD1. This CDR3 has 16 residues. Germline V lookup: CDR1 SQVTM, CDR2 ANQGSEA. J was trimmed by 4 bases and V by 1 base; bases with no gene match: 11. CDR3: CSVEGDRQRPFYGYTF. The CDR3 DNA follows: TGCAGCGTTGAAGGGGACAGGCAGAGACCTTTCTATGGCTACACCTTC.

V and J are TRBV6-5 and TRBJ1-2; D call uncertain. With 6 bases removed from V and 6 bases from J, the gap between germline ends came to 11 bases. Germline CDR1 is MNHEY and CDR2 is SVGAGI. The CDR3 contains 12 residues. The CDR3 spells CASRVLGDGYTF. DNA of the CDR3: TGTGCCAGCAGGGTCCTCGGAGATGGCTACACCTTC.

This rearrangement joins TRBV5-1 to TRBJ2-5, with D hard to call. Trimming removed 0 bases from V and 6 bases from J, with 9 bases in between. Per germline, CDR1 SGHRS and CDR2 YFSETQ. There are 13 residues in the CDR3. CDR3 in amino acids: CASSLASSQTQYF. The CDR3 DNA is TGCGCCAGCAGCTTGGCCTCTAGTCAGACCCAGTACTTC.

The chain links TRBV12-3 or TRBV12-4 to TRBJ1-4, with D uncertain. The CDR3 spans 13 residues. V lost 6 bases and J lost 0, with 5 bases in between. The DNA of the CDR3 is TGTGCCAGCAGCGGTTCAACTAATGAAAAACTGTTTTTT. It yields the protein CASSGSTNEKLFF.

The chain has TRBV24-1 and TRBJ2-5; 7 bases line up with TRBD1. The CDR3 runs 15 residues. The V gene's germline CDR1 is KGHDR and CDR2 SFDVKD. V lost 7 bases to trimming and J lost 2 bases; unmatched junction nucleotides: 9. The CDR3: CATRLTGDLQETQYF. For the CDR3, the DNA is TGTGCCACCAGGCTCACAGGGGACCTACAAGAGACCCAGTACTTC.